Below, 30 T cell receptor beta chains from the same sample are listed, as sequenced in a study of technical replicates of blood from a handful of donors (dated by TCRdb to 2016 to 2017). The library was generated by the immunoSEQ multiplex PCR assay. Entries here come from immuneACCESS through TCRdb and include only in-frame sequences with V and J called. Some clones fail to appear in such tables; in the studies checked, an unresolved V gene covers under half of the shortfall, and the cause of the remainder is unknown. In all, the sample holds roughly 71,000 clones, and approximately 93% of those were seen once. The ten largest make up around 0.37% of the sample. Sequenced input: T cells isolated from PBMCs. These receptor sequences come from a human donor in good health.

V usage is TRBV5-4 and J usage is TRBJ1-4; D might be TRBD1 (6 bases). V lost 7 bases and J 8 bases, leaving 18 bases between the germline ends. The CDR3 contains 14 residues. The V gene's germline CDR1 is SGHNT and CDR2 YYREEE (reference sequence). CDR3 sequence (DNA): TGTGCCAGCTCTAGGAAGGGGGGGAAGGAAAAACTGTTTTTT. Translated, it gives CASSRKGGKEKLFF.

The chain recombines TRBV5-1 with TRBJ2-3; 10 bases match TRBD2. Germline trimming cut 0 bases from V and 3 bases from J; bases unmatched to any gene: 4. Germline CDR1 reads SGHRS; CDR2 reads YFSETQ. The CDR3 length is 16 residues. Here the CDR3 DNA reads TGCGCCAGCAGCTTGGGACTAGCGGGTGAAACAGATACGCAGTATTTT. Translating gives CASSLGLAGETDTQYF.

The CDR3 nucleotides are TGTGCCAGCAAACGACTCAAGGACAGGCATTCGTGGGAGACCCAGTACTTC. Its translation is CASKRLKDRHSWETQYF. V gene TRBV27 combines with J gene TRBJ2-5; TRBD1 matches at 7 bases. After removal of 7 bases from V and 5 bases from J, the junction contained 19 bases not matched to a gene. Germline assignment: CDR1 MNHEY and CDR2 SMNVEV (reference sequence). This CDR3 comprises 17 residues.

The CDR3 DNA is TGTGCCAGCTCACTCTACGTCAGGGGACTACAAGAGACCCAGTACTTC. Amino acid sequence: CASSLYVRGLQETQYF. This rearrangement joins TRBV18 to TRBJ2-5, with D perhaps TRBD2 (7 bases). CDR1 and CDR2 from the germline V gene are KGHSH and LQKENI. The CDR3 length is 16 residues. Trimming took off 4 bases at V and 2 bases at J, with 17 bases between the two ends.

The V call is TRBV28, the J call TRBJ2-7; 12 bases fit TRBD2. This CDR3 comprises 17 residues. CDR1 MDHEN and CDR2 SYDVKM come from the germline V gene. V lost 4 bases to trimming and J lost 4 bases; unmatched junction nucleotides: 11. CDR3 loop: CASSYLAGGHGSYEQYF. The CDR3 DNA follows: TGTGCCAGCAGTTATCTAGCGGGAGGGCATGGATCATACGAGCAGTACTTC.

The chain links TRBV4-1 to TRBJ2-3; unclear D gene. CDR1 and CDR2 from the germline V gene are MGHRA and YSYEKL. Trimming left V 0 bases short and J 2 bases short, with 9 bases between. The CDR3 contains 15 residues. The CDR3 DNA is TGCGCCAGCAGCCAAGAACCCCAGGACACAGATACGCAGTATTTT. It specifies CASSQEPQDTDTQYF.

This clone was seen a few times. The chain combines TRBV27 with TRBJ1-5; tentative D call: TRBD1 (6 bases). V was clipped by 2 bases and J by 1 base, with 18 bases between them. Germline V gene data show CDR1 as MNHEY and CDR2 as SMNVEV (reference sequence). CDR3 length equals 18 residues. The CDR3: CASSLLPPGERSNQPQHF. The CDR3 nucleotides are TGTGCCAGCAGTTTACTACCCCCAGGGGAAAGGAGCAATCAGCCCCAGCATTTT.

This clone has just one count. The chain uses TRBV7-8 and TRBJ2-1, with a weak D call TRBD1 (5 bases). The CDR3 runs to 14 residues. Trimming stripped 3 bases from V and 2 bases from J, with 8 bases between. Germline CDR1 reads SGHVS; CDR2 reads FQNEAQ. The CDR3 here is CASSFLGAYNEQFF. In nucleotides, the CDR3 is TGTGCCAGCAGCTTTCTAGGGGCCTACAATGAGCAGTTCTTC.

The rearrangement links TRBV4-3 to TRBJ1-1; 8 bases are shared with TRBD1. This CDR3 is built from 14 residues. The junction had 2 bases not matched to a gene; V was cut back by 4 bases and J by 1 base. CDR1 and CDR2 (germline): LGHNA, YSLEER. CDR3 nucleotides: TGCGCCAGCAGCCTTGGACAGGGGAACACTGAAGCTTTCTTT. Translating it yields CASSLGQGNTEAFF.

The CDR3 nucleotides are TGTGCCAGCAGCCACTCCGGGGAGCTGTTTTTT. Residues: CASSHSGELFF. The chain employs TRBV7-8 and TRBJ2-2; D remains unclear. Trimming stripped 5 bases from V and 6 bases from J, with 4 bases between. Germline CDR1 reads SGHVS; CDR2 reads FQNEAQ. CDR3 length: 11 residues.

This rearrangement joins TRBV19 to TRBJ2-2; 9 positions agree with TRBD1. Germline values: CDR1 LNHDA, CDR2 SQIVND (reference sequence). V dropped 1 base and J dropped 8; count of bases not matched to a gene: 11. CDR3 length: 17 amino acids. CDR3 residues: CASSIGRGQGNTGELFF. The CDR3 DNA reads TGTGCCAGTAGTATAGGGCGCGGACAGGGGAATACGGGGGAGCTGTTTTTT.

The V gene is TRBV19, the J gene TRBJ1-2, with D tentatively TRBD1 (5 bases). CDR1 and CDR2 from the germline V gene are LNHDA and SQIVND (reference sequence). V was trimmed by 7 bases and J by 0 bases, leaving 12 bases between them. CDR3 length equals 14 residues. For the CDR3, the DNA is TGTGCCAGTACCTCAGGGTTGGCTAACTATGGCTACACCTTC. This encodes CASTSGLANYGYTF. Looking up the rest from reference TRBV19 and TRBJ1-2 gives the full variable domain: DGGITQSPKYLFRKEGQNVTLSCEQNLNHDAMYWYRQDPGQGLRLIYYSQIVNDFQKGDIAEGYSVSREKKESFPLTVTSAQKNPTAFYLCASTSGLANYGYTFGSGTRLTVV.

The CDR3 loop reads CASSGTGVVNTEAFF. The CDR3 bases are TGTGCCAGCAGTGGGACAGGGGTGGTGAACACTGAAGCTTTCTTT. The rearrangement uses TRBV7-2 and TRBJ1-1, with 10 bases that match TRBD1. The CDR3 extends over 15 amino acids. From germline, CDR1 is SGHTA and CDR2 FQGNSA. The V gene end was trimmed by 6 bases and the J gene end by 0 bases; junction bases not matched to a gene: 4. Together with reference TRBV7-2 and TRBJ1-1, the CDR3 gives the full variable domain: GAGVSQSPSNKVTEKGKDVELRCDPISGHTALYWYRQSLGQGLEFLIYFQGNSAPDKSGLPSDRFSAERTGGSVSTLTIQRTQQEDSAVYLCASSGTGVVNTEAFFGQGTRLTVV.

The chain recombines TRBV5-4 with TRBJ2-7, with 13 bases fitting TRBD2. Unmatched junction bases numbered 8, after V lost 6 bases and J lost 5 bases. Per the germline V gene, CDR1 is SGHNT and CDR2 is YYREEE (reference sequence). The CDR3 has 15 amino acids. This CDR3 is CASKNPGLAGDEQYF. CDR3 DNA sequence: TGTGCCAGCAAAAATCCTGGACTAGCGGGAGACGAGCAGTACTTC.

J is TRBJ2-7 and V is TRBV7-8, with 9 bases aligning to TRBD2. Looked up from germline, CDR1 is SGHVS and CDR2 is FQNEAQ. V lost 2 bases to trimming and J lost 4 bases; unmatched junction nucleotides: 6. There are 15 residues in the CDR3. CDR3 in amino acids: CASSLSASGVYEQYF. The CDR3 DNA is TGTGCCAGCAGCTTATCGGCTAGCGGGGTATACGAGCAGTACTTC. Full variable domain (remainder filled in from reference TRBV7-8 and TRBJ2-7): GAGVSQSPRYKVAKRGQDVALRCDPISGHVSLFWYQQALGQGPEFLTYFQNEAQLDKSGLPSDRFFAERPEGSVSTLKIQRTQQEDSAVYLCASSLSASGVYEQYFGPGTRLTVT.

J is TRBJ2-3 and V is TRBV9, with D maybe TRBD2 (6 bases). The CDR3 runs to 15 residues. Germline V gene lookup returns CDR1 SGDLS and CDR2 YYNGEE. Trimming took 4 bases from V and 2 from J, leaving 14 bases between them. CDR3 nucleotide sequence: TGTGCCAGCAGCCAATATAGCGGACTCACAGATACGCAGTATTTT. Its translation: CASSQYSGLTDTQYF.

CDR3 sequence reads: CASRAGTSVQVSSTDTQYF. DNA of the CDR3: TGCGCCAGCAGGGCCGGGACTAGCGTCCAAGTCTCTAGCACAGATACGCAGTATTTT. The chain carries TRBV5-1 and TRBJ2-3, with 10 bases fitting TRBD2. Unmatched junction bases numbered 15, after V lost 5 bases and J lost 0 bases. The CDR3 runs 19 residues. From germline, CDR1 is SGHRS and CDR2 YFSETQ.

This chain uses TRBV4-1 with TRBJ2-7, with D hard to call. Germline V CDR1 and CDR2: MGHRA, YSYEKL. V was shortened by 1 base and J by 0 bases, with 13 bases between the two germline ends. This CDR3 has 16 residues. Written as DNA, the CDR3 is TGCGCCAGCAGCCAAGGAGGAGCCGGTAGCTCCTACGAGCAGTACTTC. Its protein is CASSQGGAGSSYEQYF.

This chain uses TRBV27 with TRBJ1-1, with no clear D. The germline V gene has CDR1 MNHEY and CDR2 SMNVEV (reference sequence). V was trimmed by 7 bases and J by 5 bases, leaving 11 bases between them. The CDR3 has 12 amino acids. CDR3: CASTGPGTEAFF. DNA of the CDR3: TGTGCCAGCACCGGACCGGGGACTGAAGCTTTCTTT.

CDR3 region: CASTLGPGTNYEQYF. CDR3 coding DNA: TGTGCCAGCACCTTAGGGCCGGGAACAAATTACGAGCAGTACTTC. The gene calls are TRBV5-4 and TRBJ2-7; a possible D gene is TRBD2 (5 bases). Germline CDR1 and CDR2: SGHNT and YYREEE (reference sequence). The CDR3 covers 15 residues. Trimming removed 6 bases from V and 4 bases from J, with 20 bases in between. Full variable domain (rest looked up from reference TRBV5-4 and TRBJ2-7): ETGVTQSPTHLIKTRGQQVTLRCSSQSGHNTVSWYQQALGQGPQFIFQYYREEENGRGNFPPRFSGLQFPNYSSELNVNALELDDSALYLCASTLGPGTNYEQYFGPGTRLTVT.

This clone was recorded only once. The V and J genes are TRBV4-2 and TRBJ2-7; D is perhaps TRBD1 (5 bases). The germline CDR1 and CDR2 sequences are LGHNA and YNFKEQ. V was trimmed by 6 bases and J by 1 base, leaving 10 bases between them. The CDR3 sequence is 13 residues long. Here the CDR3 reads CASSLKGSYEQYF. The CDR3 bases are TGTGCCAGCAGTCTGAAGGGGTCCTACGAGCAGTACTTC.

V is TRBV27 and J is TRBJ2-5; possibly TRBD2 for D (5 bases). Trimming shortened V by 4 bases and J by 4 bases, and 13 bases separated the two germline ends. The CDR3 contains 14 residues. Germline loops: CDR1 MNHEY, CDR2 SMNVEV (reference sequence). CDR3 amino acids: CASSSNLRGETQYF. The CDR3 region has the DNA TGTGCCAGCAGTTCAAACCTCCGGGGAGAGACCCAGTACTTC.

J is TRBJ2-3 and V is TRBV2; 10 bases line up with TRBD2. This CDR3 spans 15 amino acids. Germline V gene lookup returns CDR1 SNHLY and CDR2 FYNNEI. J was trimmed by 3 bases and V by 6 bases; bases with no gene match: 6. For the CDR3, the DNA is TGTGCCAGCAGCGGTAGCGGGAGGATTACAGATACGCAGTATTTT. Protein: CASSGSGRITDTQYF.

The chain employs TRBV15 and TRBJ2-1, with D unclear. Germline V lookup: CDR1 LNHNV, CDR2 YYDKDF (reference sequence). Between the trimmed V and J ends, which lost 6 bases and 8 bases, there was a span of 14 bases. The CDR3 extends over 13 amino acids. CDR3 sequence reads: CATSVDLGDEQFF. CDR3 DNA sequence: TGTGCCACCAGTGTCGACCTGGGCGATGAGCAGTTCTTC.

The chain couples TRBV27 to TRBJ1-1; D call uncertain. This CDR3 region has 15 residues. V lost 3 bases, J lost 4 bases, and 15 bases lay in between. Germline CDR1 reads MNHEY; CDR2 reads SMNVEV (reference sequence). CDR3 nucleotides: TGTGCCAGCAGTTTGGGCAGATCCCTGGCCACTGAAGCTTTCTTT. Encoded protein: CASSLGRSLATEAFF.

The V and J genes are TRBV19 and TRBJ2-7, with 9 bases matching TRBD2. Trimming took 2 bases from V and 3 from J; bases not matched to a gene: 2. CDR3 length equals 14 residues. The germline gives CDR1 LNHDA, CDR2 SQIVND (reference sequence). CDR3 in amino acids: CASSISSGSYEQYF. CDR3 DNA sequence: TGTGCCAGTAGTATAAGTAGCGGGAGCTACGAGCAGTACTTC. Drawing the rest from reference TRBV19 and TRBJ2-7, the complete variable domain is DGGITQSPKYLFRKEGQNVTLSCEQNLNHDAMYWYRQDPGQGLRLIYYSQIVNDFQKGDIAEGYSVSREKKESFPLTVTSAQKNPTAFYLCASSISSGSYEQYFGPGTRLTVT.

This chain joins TRBV18 and TRBJ1-2; D is unclear. Deletions cut 3 bases from V and 4 bases from J, with 12 bases between. Germline V gene sequence: CDR1 KGHSH, CDR2 LQKENI. The length of the CDR3 is 14 residues. CDR3 loop: CASSPGGVGYGYTF. CDR3 in DNA: TGTGCCAGCTCACCGGGAGGAGTCGGCTATGGCTACACCTTC.

This clone has only one observation. The chain joins TRBV13 to TRBJ1-2; D uncertain. The germline CDR1 and CDR2 sequences are PRHDT and FYEKMQ (reference sequence). Trimming removed 5 bases at V and 4 bases at J, with 11 bases between. The CDR3 loop spans 13 amino acids. The CDR3 loop is CASSSDGGYGYTF. The CDR3, as DNA: TGTGCCAGCAGCAGCGACGGTGGCTATGGCTACACCTTC.

The chain combines TRBV6-5 with TRBJ2-7; D possibly corresponds to TRBD1 (6 bases). V dropped 5 bases and J dropped 5 bases, with 19 bases sitting between them. The CDR3 spans 15 residues. Germline CDR1 and CDR2: MNHEY and SVGAGI. The CDR3 here is CASSTFSDRQNEQYF. CDR3 sequence (DNA): TGTGCCAGCAGTACTTTTTCGGACAGACAAAACGAGCAGTACTTC.

The chain is built from TRBV5-6 and TRBJ2-3; 7 bases map to TRBD2. The CDR3 totals 15 residues. The germline V gene has CDR1 SGHDT and CDR2 YYEEEE. Germline trimming cut 5 bases from V and 2 bases from J; bases unmatched to any gene: 8. The DNA for the CDR3 is TGTGCCAGCAGAGGGTTAAGCGGGGTCACAGATACGCAGTATTTT. Translated: CASRGLSGVTDTQYF.